This T cell receptor beta chain was retrieved from a study of T cell repertoires in aging, cancer and after chemotherapy (dated by TCRdb to about 2019). General notes on the study: Donors spanned six age groups from 30 or younger to 70 or older, with at least three individuals per group. Control TCR repertoires from healthy donors were recorded over several months to years, and clear clonal overlap was observed across re-sampling. Alongside around 97 healthy donors serving as a reference group, the cohort included 200 to 250 cancer patients, of whom approximately 94 had hematological cancers and 110 to 140 had solid cancers. Roughly 10 million TCR reads were contained in the full dataset. To examine immunoaging and T cell reconstitution after chemotherapy, the study profiled TCR beta repertoires in peripheral blood from healthy donors and cancer patients. The full study reports these points: In healthy donors, the drop in TCR diversity with age came mainly from a loss of richness, whereas in cancer patients a loss of evenness also played a part. Compared with age-matched healthy donors, untreated patients with either hematological or solid cancers had significantly lower TCR diversity in the blood along with higher clonality. An increase in median generation probability over the chemotherapy interval was observed in both cancer cohorts, suggesting that the repertoire was reconstituted through rebound thymic output. According to the authors, the repertoire data do not allow conclusions to be drawn about immunological memory after chemotherapy.

Multiplex touch-down PCR with a mixed TRB-A/B primer pool was used to amplify rearranged TRB sequences covering the V, D and J segments. Illumina adapters and sample indices were added to the amplicons in two consecutive PCR reactions performed with Phusion HS II polymerase. Amplicons were gel-purified using the NucleoSpin Gel and PCR Clean-up kit and were subsequently checked with Qubit and an Agilent 2100 Bioanalyzer. The libraries were sequenced on an Illumina MiSeq with 600-cycle, single-indexed, paired-end runs. The paper's processing steps were these. MiXCR versions 2.12 and 3.0.5 were used to process the TRB sequences. Each unique CDR3 nucleotide sequence was counted as one clone, and only productive sequences with at least two reads were retained. Shannon diversity, evenness, clonality (one minus evenness), and alpha-parameterized diversity profiles from alpha 0 to 5 were included as repertoire metrics. The IGoR algorithm was used to compute generation probabilities of clones in paired pre- and post-chemotherapy samples. The public reads were quality trimmed at Q25 with fastp and then assembled into clones with MiXCR by TCRdb, keeping productive beta chains. Here each entry gathers all rows of one CDR3 protein and keeps the most common genes and DNA. TCRdb assigned the V and J calls; the authors' analysis was not used. For this sample the table gives around 5,800 distinct CDR3 sequences, of which roughly 30% were detected only once. The ten most abundant clones make up approximately 7% of the sample.

Germline trimming: 7 bases from V, 5 bases from J; junction bases outside gene matches: 6. Per the germline V gene, SQVTM is the CDR1 and ANQGSEA is the CDR2. The CDR3 has 12 amino acids, counting the end cysteine and phenylalanine. Only the CDR3 DNA stays, 36 bases, in frame from base 1. By share, this clonotype ranks as medium-sized (0.01 to 0.1%). Its antigen has not been determined. Base qualities are not at hand, and no much larger clone is one base apart. TCR beta rearrangements were amplified from genomic DNA isolated from peripheral blood, not from sorted cells or RNA. The V gene is TRBV29-1 and the J gene is TRBJ2-7; 9 bases in between match TRBD1. The sequence was obtained from a human donor in good health. The source material was blood. The DNA sequence reads TGCAGCGCTGGACAGGGGTCCAACGAGCAGTACTTC. Its protein reads: CSAGQGSNEQYF.